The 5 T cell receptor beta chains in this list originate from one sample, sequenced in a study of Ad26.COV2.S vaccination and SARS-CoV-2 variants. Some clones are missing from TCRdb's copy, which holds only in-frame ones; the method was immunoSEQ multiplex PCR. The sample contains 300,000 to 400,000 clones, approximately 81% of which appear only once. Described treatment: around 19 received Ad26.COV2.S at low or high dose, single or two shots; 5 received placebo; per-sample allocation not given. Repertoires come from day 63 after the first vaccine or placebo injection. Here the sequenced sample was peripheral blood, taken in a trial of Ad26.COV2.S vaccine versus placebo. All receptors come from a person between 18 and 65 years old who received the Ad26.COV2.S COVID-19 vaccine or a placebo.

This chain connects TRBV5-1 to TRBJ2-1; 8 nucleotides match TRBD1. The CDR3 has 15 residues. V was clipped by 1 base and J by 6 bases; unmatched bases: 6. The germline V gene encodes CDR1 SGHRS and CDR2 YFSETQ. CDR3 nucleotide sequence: TGCGCCAGCAGCTTGTTGTCGCAGGGGGCCAATGAGCAGTTCTTC. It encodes CASSLLSQGANEQFF.

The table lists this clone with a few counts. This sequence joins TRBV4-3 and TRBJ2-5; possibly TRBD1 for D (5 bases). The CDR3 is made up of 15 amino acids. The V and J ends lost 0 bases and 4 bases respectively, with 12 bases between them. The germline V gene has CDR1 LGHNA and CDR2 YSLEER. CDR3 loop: CASSQDLRALETQYF. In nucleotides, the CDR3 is TGCGCCAGCAGCCAAGATCTCAGGGCCCTAGAGACCCAGTACTTC.

This CDR3 reads CASSQGRDYGYTF. Written as DNA, the CDR3 is TGTGCCAGCAGCCAAGGAAGGGACTATGGCTACACCTTC. The V gene is TRBV3-1 (or the pseudogene TRBV3-2), the J gene TRBJ1-2; the D is unclear. The V gene lost 1 base and the J gene lost 3 bases, with 6 bases spanning the gap. From germline, CDR1 is LGHDT and CDR2 YNNKEL (reference sequence). The CDR3 length is 13 residues.

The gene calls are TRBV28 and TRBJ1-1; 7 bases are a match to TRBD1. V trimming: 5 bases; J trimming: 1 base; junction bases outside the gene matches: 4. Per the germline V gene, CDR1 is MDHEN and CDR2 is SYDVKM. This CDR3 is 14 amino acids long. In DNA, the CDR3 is TGTGCCAGCAGTAAGGACAGGTCGAACACTGAAGCTTTCTTT. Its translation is CASSKDRSNTEAFF. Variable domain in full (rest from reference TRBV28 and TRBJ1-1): DVKVTQSSRYLVKRTGEKVFLECVQDMDHENMFWYRQDPGLGLRLIYFSYDVKMKEKGDIPEGYSVSREKKERFSLILESASTNQTSMYLCASSKDRSNTEAFFGQGTRLTVV.

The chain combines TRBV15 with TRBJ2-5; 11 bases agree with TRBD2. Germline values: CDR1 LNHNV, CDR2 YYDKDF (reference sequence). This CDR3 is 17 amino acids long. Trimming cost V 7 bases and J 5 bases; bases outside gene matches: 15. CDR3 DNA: TGTGCCACCACCCCGACCGGTAGCGGGGGGGGCCGGGAGACCCAGTACTTC. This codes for CATTPTGSGGGRETQYF. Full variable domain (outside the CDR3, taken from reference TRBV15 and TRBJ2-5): DAMVIQNPRYQVTQFGKPVTLSCSQTLNHNVMYWYQQKSSQAPKLLFHYYDKDFNNEADTPDNFQSRRPNTSFCFLDIRSPGLGDTAMYLCATTPTGSGGGRETQYFGPGTRLLVL.